This record covers a single TCR beta chain. As yet, its antigen is unknown. This sample stems from a study of metastatic and nonmetastatic thyroid tumors. Looking at the study overall: Blood and tumor or nodule tissue repertoires from malignant and benign thyroid patients were compared.

Findings of the study overall: For both blood and tumor, malignant thyroid tumors reportedly showed significantly higher TCR beta diversity than benign nodules did.

Each patient went into thyroid surgery without having received any treatment. As originally analysed: A classifier for distant metastasis in papillary thyroid cancer was constructed using CDR3 differences observed across clinicopathological groups. TCRdb re-analyzed the PCR reads using MiXCR. TCRdb's processing, not the authors', yielded these V and J calls. Here the sample spans 14,000 to 15,000 clones, under 25% being singletons. Trimming took 3 bases from V and 5 from J; bases not matched to a gene: 7. The germline V gene encodes CDR1 SGDLS and CDR2 YYNGEE. The CDR3 length is 14 residues. V usage is TRBV9 and J usage is TRBJ2-5; 7 bases line up with TRBD2. This receptor was taken from a female donor with papillary thyroid cancer or a benign thyroid nodule (not recorded which). Some clones in this sample may be carry-over from other donors' samples. What was sequenced was blood. The CDR3 DNA follows: TGTGCCAGCAGCGCGGGGGGAGGTGGGGAGACCCAGTACTTC. Its translation is CASSAGGGGETQYF.